This TCR beta chain was captured by sequencing in a study of shared clonotypes between healthy human individuals (dated by TCRdb to 2020 to 2022). For the study in its entirety: The cohort comprised a couple of women and a few men aged 18 to 49 years. For each donor, CD4 naive and CD4 memory were each given three plates, CD8 naive was given two plates, and CD8 memory was given one plate. To estimate repertoire size and how much clonotypes are shared between individuals, the study performed deep sequencing of blood TCR repertoires from a few healthy adults. To increase sequencing depth and limit assay-specific biases, TCR repertoire library preparation and sequencing were carried out by different laboratories using diverse techniques. Each donor's leukapheresis produced roughly between about 0.9 and 9.5 billion PBMCs.

Healthy HIV-negative adults with no recently reported acute infections or vaccinations were included as donors. Every donor was a Caucasian adult living in Nashville, Tennessee, USA. CD4+ T cells were enriched by magnetic negative selection; naive cells were then positively selected on CD45RA, and the negative fraction formed the memory subset. After blood collection by leukapheresis, PBMCs were isolated using Ficoll-Histopaque density gradient centrifugation and then cryopreserved in the vapor phase of liquid nitrogen. Purity and quantity of every magnetically sorted T cell population were checked by analytical flow cytometry. Genomic DNA was isolated from each sorted fraction and quantified by UV absorbance on a Nanodrop 2000c. TCR CDR3 regions were amplified from genomic DNA by multiplex PCR using the deep immunoSEQ assay. Extracted genomic DNA from each cell subset was distributed evenly across all wells of several immunoSEQ 96-well plates, and each plate was treated as a replicate. Each replicate PCR for sorted subsets received roughly 200 ng genomic DNA, equal to about 30,000 T cell genomes. The purified libraries were quantified using a Qubit 3.0 fluorometer, sized with a Bioanalyzer 2100, and then quantified again using the KAPA Library Quantification kit. Each immunoSEQ 96-well plate was sequenced on its own single-read 150-cycle Illumina NextSeq 550 flow cell. The study's processing was this. Because the immunoSEQ output held only junctional sequences and lacked quality scores, the filtering could not match the filtering applied to full-length reads. Sequences were annotated with PyIR, a Python wrapper for IgBLAST v1.9, using IMGT germline references to assign V/J genes and CDR3. Reads were removed for weak V/J assignments (E-value above 1e-6), missing CDR3, stop codons, out-of-frame junctions, or ambiguous translated residues. V3J clonotypes were defined as sequences sharing the same inferred V gene, J gene, and CDR3 amino acid sequence. Percentage overlap between repertoires was calculated by dividing the number of shared unique clonotypes by the size of the smaller repertoire. RTK rarefaction, the Chao1 estimator, and Recon v2.1 estimates of unobserved clonotypes were used to assess repertoire richness. For all TCRbeta clonotypes obtained by the gDNA method from a few donors, generation probabilities were computed with OLGA. TCRdb re-hosts the immuneACCESS table, in-frame sequences only. Its copies lack some clones; in the studies checked, an unresolved V gene accounts for under half of them, and the cause for the rest is not known. The V and J calls and the clone size are those of that table, but D and trimming were determined from the DNA. The sample table records 2 million to 2.5 million clones; 85% to 95% of these occur just once. The ten largest make up around 0.35% of the sample.

From the cysteine through the phenylalanine, the CDR3 covers 15 amino acids. Only the CDR3 DNA stays, 45 bases, in frame from base 1. Relative to germline, V is missing 6 bases and J is missing 8 bases, with 9 bases of the junction outside any gene match. Via the germline V gene (reference sequence), CDR1 is SEHNR and CDR2 FQNEAQ. Concerning this clone itself: No antigen is known for it. No quality values exist for individual bases; no much larger clone is one base distant.

General study outcomes and caveats: Rarefaction of sorted-subset datasets indicated incomplete sequencing despite the large sequencing depth. Higher generation probabilities were observed for clonotypes shared by all four sorted-subset donors than for non-shared clonotypes. Naive subsets generally had larger estimated clonotype richness than memory subsets did. Because the study included only a small number of donors, the genetic and exposure-history diversity represented was limited. Pairwise subsampling led to the expectation that sequencing depth would affect the degree of clonotype sharing among donors. When four donors were compared, the shared fraction of clonotypes was roughly 4.8% for naive CD4, roughly 3.4% for naive CD8, 2.3% for memory CD4, and 0.4% for memory CD8. Sampling was limited to blood, and TCR repertoires in tissue likely differ from TCR repertoires in blood.

This receptor was taken from a man younger than 35 in good health. Some clones in this sample may be carry-over from other donors' samples. The chain joins TRBV7-9 to TRBJ1-4; 10 bases in the middle match TRBD1. Sample: naive CD4+ T cells from PBMCs. The sample's cell subset or site label, decoded: CD45RA+ positively selected. The CDR3 reads as follows: CASSPRGTGEEKLFF. Read as DNA, the sequence is TGTGCCAGCAGTCCACGGGGGACAGGGGAAGAAAAACTGTTTTTT.